Listed below are T cell receptor beta chains from one sample, sequenced in a study of patients and donors after allogeneic stem cell transplantation. TCRdb reanalysed the RT-PCR reads using MiXCR and keeps one entry per CDR3 protein. This sample has approximately 170,000 distinct CDR3 sequences, with about a quarter found just once. Sequenced input: blood, either unsorted or a sorted T cell fraction (not recorded which). The receptors here all came from a human donor who was either an allogeneic HSCT recipient or a stem cell or donor lymphocyte infusion donor (not recorded which). It is not recorded whose cells these are; they may come from a transplant donor. The CDR3 runs from the conserved cysteine through the conserved F or W. Fields, in order: J gene, V gene, clone size, D gene, CDR3 protein, CDR3 DNA. The D gene is left open where the match is weak. Size tells how often a clone was seen (once, few, many) or the class of an expanded clone, and some rows leave it out.

J gene: TRBJ2-5
V gene: TRBV20-1
clone size: -
D gene: TRBD1
CDR3 protein: CSAPGGHQQETQYF
CDR3 DNA: TGCAGTGCTCCAGGGGGTCACCAACAAGAGACCCAGTACTTC

J gene: TRBJ1-2
V gene: TRBV18
clone size: few
D gene: TRBD1
CDR3 protein: CASSPGQGNYGYTF
CDR3 DNA: TGTGCCAGCTCACCCGGACAGGGAAACTATGGCTACACCTTC

J gene: TRBJ1-2
V gene: TRBV21-1
clone size: many
D gene: -
CDR3 protein: CASSPGQGANYGYTF
CDR3 DNA: TGTGCCAGCAGCCCCGGACAGGGGGCTAACTATGGCTACACCTTC

J gene: TRBJ2-3
V gene: TRBV12-3/TRBV12-4
clone size: -
D gene: TRBD1
CDR3 protein: CASSYGQGAGTDTQYF
CDR3 DNA: TGTGCCAGCAGTTATGGTCAGGGGGCGGGCACAGATACGCAGTATTTT

J gene: TRBJ2-3
V gene: TRBV4-3
clone size: -
D gene: TRBD2
CDR3 protein: CASSQDSGKSTDTQYF
CDR3 DNA: TGCGCCAGCAGCCAAGATAGCGGGAAAAGCACAGATACGCAGTATTTT

J gene: TRBJ1-4
V gene: TRBV20-1
clone size: few
D gene: TRBD1
CDR3 protein: CSARTGVDEKLFF
CDR3 DNA: TGCAGTGCGCGGACAGGGGTCGATGAAAAACTGTTTTTT

J gene: TRBJ2-3
V gene: TRBV3-1
clone size: -
D gene: TRBD2
CDR3 protein: CASSQTGGLTDTQYF
CDR3 DNA: TGTGCCAGCAGCCAAACGGGAGGGCTCACAGATACGCAGTATTTT

J gene: TRBJ1-2
V gene: TRBV20-1
clone size: few
D gene: -
CDR3 protein: CSARDHRAWDEGYTF
CDR3 DNA: TGCAGTGCTAGAGATCACAGGGCTTGGGATGAGGGCTACACCTTC

J gene: TRBJ2-2
V gene: TRBV6-2/TRBV6-3
clone size: -
D gene: TRBD1
CDR3 protein: CASRPTGGTGELFF
CDR3 DNA: TGTGCCAGCAGACCGACAGGGGGGACCGGGGAGCTGTTTTTT

J gene: TRBJ2-7
V gene: TRBV10-3
clone size: -
D gene: TRBD1
CDR3 protein: CAISLGQGASYEQYF
CDR3 DNA: TGTGCCATCAGCTTGGGACAGGGGGCCTCCTACGAGCAGTACTTC

J gene: TRBJ2-4
V gene: TRBV12-3/TRBV12-4
clone size: -
D gene: -
CDR3 protein: CASSFYSLFPNIQYF
CDR3 DNA: TGTGCCAGCAGTTTTTACAGCCTTTTCCCAAACATTCAGTACTTC

J gene: TRBJ1-1
V gene: TRBV9
clone size: few
D gene: TRBD1
CDR3 protein: CASSDPKGQGSWHTEAFF
CDR3 DNA: TGTGCCAGCAGCGACCCTAAAGGACAGGGGAGTTGGCACACTGAAGCTTTCTTT

J gene: TRBJ2-7
V gene: TRBV5-5
clone size: few
D gene: TRBD1
CDR3 protein: CASSYGQGGYYEQYF
CDR3 DNA: TGTGCCAGCAGTTACGGACAGGGTGGATACTACGAGCAGTACTTC

J gene: TRBJ2-7
V gene: TRBV3-1
clone size: -
D gene: -
CDR3 protein: CASSQIPTDSYEQYF
CDR3 DNA: TGTGCCAGCAGCCAAATCCCAACAGACTCCTACGAGCAGTACTTC

J gene: TRBJ2-1
V gene: TRBV5-1
clone size: -
D gene: -
CDR3 protein: CASTVGRFSYNEQFF
CDR3 DNA: TGCGCCAGCACGGTGGGCAGATTTTCCTACAATGAGCAGTTCTTC

J gene: TRBJ1-2
V gene: TRBV20-1
clone size: -
D gene: -
CDR3 protein: CSARSTSNYGYTF
CDR3 DNA: TGCAGTGCTAGAAGTACAAGTAACTATGGCTACACCTTC